This T cell receptor beta chain emerged from a study of cytomegalovirus exposure and HLA in healthy donors. Germline CDR1 reads LNHDA; CDR2 reads SQIVND (reference sequence). The CDR3 length is 14 residues. The V end was cut by 5 bases, the J end by 1 base, with 11 bases between. Healthy bone marrow donors made up the donors. PCR used 60 Vbeta primers and 13 Jbeta primers. The data were produced by immunoSEQ multiplex PCR, yet TCRdb's version contains in-frame clones alone and is incomplete. The table records some 89,000 clones, 75% to 85% of them present only once. The receptor was isolated from a woman aged 25 to 39 in good health and CMV-seronegative. The V gene is TRBV19, the J gene TRBJ1-1, with a weak D call TRBD1 (6 bases). Material for sequencing was PBMCs. DNA for the CDR3: TGTGCCAGTAGTCTGCAGGGACAGAACACTGAAGCTTTCTTT. It translates to CASSLQGQNTEAFF.